This is a list of T cell receptor beta chains from one sample in a study of T cells in Graves' hyperthyroidism and ophthalmopathy. TCRdb reanalysed the multiplex PCR reads using MiXCR and keeps one entry per CDR3 protein. Here the sample spans over 300,000 distinct CDR3 sequences, about 15% being singletons. The sample taken for sequencing was blood. The source is a woman in her sixties or seventies with Graves' hyperthyroidism. Each CDR3 is given with its conserved first and last residue. The D gene is left open where the match is weak. The listing skips clone size in some rows; elsewhere it reads once, few, many or a size class.

j_gene	d_gene	abundance	v_gene	CDR3aa	CDR3nt
TRBJ2-1	TRBD2	.	TRBV28	CASWTSGILMDEQFF	TGTGCCAGTTGGACTAGCGGGATCCTCATGGATGAGCAGTTCTTC
TRBJ2-6	.	many	TRBV11-2	CASSPSLSLDSGANVLTF	TGTGCCAGCAGCCCAAGTTTATCCCTAGACTCTGGGGCCAACGTCCTGACTTTC
TRBJ2-1	.	many	TRBV6-1	CASSDQVGLEQFF	TGTGCCAGCAGTGACCAAGTGGGCCTTGAGCAGTTCTTC
TRBJ2-1	.	many	TRBV7-9	CASSGRKGMSYNEQFF	TGTGCCAGCAGCGGGCGCAAGGGGATGAGTTACAATGAGCAGTTCTTC
TRBJ1-1	TRBD1	many	TRBV29-1	CSVSNVGTGPTEAFF	TGCAGCGTCTCAAATGTGGGGACAGGGCCAACTGAAGCTTTCTTT
TRBJ2-1	.	few	TRBV20-1	CSARRLKGGDEQFF	TGCAGTGCCAGACGGTTGAAGGGGGGCGATGAGCAGTTCTTC
TRBJ1-5	.	many	TRBV3-1	CASSRAGGGEPQHF	TGTGCCAGCAGCCGCGCTGGGGGGGGGGAGCCCCAGCATTTT
TRBJ2-7	.	few	TRBV5-1	CASSARFPSYEQYF	TGCGCCAGCAGCGCCAGGTTCCCCTCCTACGAGCAGTACTTC
TRBJ2-2	TRBD2	many	TRBV12-3/TRBV12-4	CASSPGLAESRTGELFF	TGTGCCAGCAGCCCGGGGCTAGCGGAATCAAGGACCGGGGAGCTGTTTTTT
TRBJ2-7	.	many	TRBV12-3/TRBV12-4	CASSLPGTAYEQYF	TGTGCCAGCAGTTTACCCGGGACCGCCTACGAGCAGTACTTC
TRBJ1-1	.	many	TRBV2	CAPLLLETEAFF	TGTGCCCCCCTCCTCCTAGAGACTGAAGCTTTCTTT
TRBJ1-1	.	many	TRBV7-6	CASSLGGSNTEAFF	TGTGCCAGCAGCTTAGGAGGAAGCAACACTGAAGCTTTCTTT
TRBJ2-3	TRBD2	many	TRBV28	CASSFASGATDTQYF	TGTGCCAGCAGTTTTGCTAGCGGGGCCACAGATACGCAGTATTTT
TRBJ2-5	.	many	TRBV7-9	CASRDRDIFQETQYF	TGTGCCAGCAGGGACCGGGACATCTTCCAAGAGACCCAGTACTTC
TRBJ2-7	.	few	TRBV11-2	CASSLVYPGRYEQYF	TGTGCCAGCAGCTTAGTTTACCCGGGGAGATACGAGCAGTACTTC
TRBJ2-7	.	many	TRBV6-1	CASVIPGLTYEQYF	TGTGCCAGCGTCATACCGGGACTTACCTACGAGCAGTACTTC
TRBJ1-1	.	.	TRBV5-1	CASSSGGISGTEAFF	TGCGCCAGCAGCTCTGGAGGGATTAGCGGGACTGAAGCTTTCTTT
TRBJ2-2	TRBD1	many	TRBV12-3/TRBV12-4	CASSLRGPNTGELFF	TGTGCCAGCAGTTTGAGGGGGCCGAACACCGGGGAGCTGTTTTTT
TRBJ2-7	.	many	TRBV12-3/TRBV12-4	CASSPWTSQGYEQYF	TGTGCCAGCAGTCCATGGACATCCCAGGGATACGAGCAGTACTTC
TRBJ1-5	.	few	TRBV7-8	CASSLEGGSSNQPQHF	TGTGCCAGCAGCTTAGAGGGGGGGTCAAGCAATCAGCCCCAGCATTTT
TRBJ2-3	TRBD2	many	TRBV24-1	CATSDPLFVTSGTTDTQYF	TGTGCCACCAGTGATCCACTGTTCGTTACTAGCGGGACAACAGATACGCAGTATTTT
TRBJ1-6	.	.	TRBV15	CATSGITREVSSYNSPLHF	TGTGCCACCAGCGGTATCACCAGGGAAGTGAGCTCCTATAATTCACCCCTCCACTTT
TRBJ1-2	.	many	TRBV6-1	CASSSVQGRGGYTF	TGTGCCAGCAGTTCCGTACAGGGTAGGGGTGGCTACACCTTC
TRBJ2-1	.	.	TRBV15	CATSRAQGGEQFF	TGTGCCACCAGCAGAGCTCAGGGGGGTGAGCAGTTCTTC
TRBJ1-3	.	.	TRBV15	CATSPPRGNTIYF	TGTGCCACCTCACCCCCCCGTGGAAACACCATATATTTT
TRBJ1-1	.	many	TRBV3-1	CASSQGPRMNTEAFF	TGTGCCAGCAGCCAAGGCCCGAGAATGAACACTGAAGCTTTCTTT
TRBJ1-4	TRBD1	.	TRBV24-1	CATSEGQGINEKLFF	TGTGCCACCAGTGAAGGACAGGGGATTAATGAAAAACTGTTTTTT
TRBJ2-3	.	few	TRBV12-3/TRBV12-4	CASSGRGAGTDTQYF	TGTGCCAGCAGTGGACGGGGGGCGGGGACAGATACGCAGTATTTT
TRBJ1-5	TRBD1	.	TRBV7-2	CASGYLGQGSQPQHF	TGTGCCAGCGGCTACCTCGGACAGGGGTCTCAGCCCCAGCATTTT
TRBJ2-1	TRBD1	many	TRBV27	CASSYPGQGEDEQFF	TGTGCCAGCAGTTACCCTGGACAGGGCGAAGATGAGCAGTTCTTC
TRBJ1-2	.	.	TRBV7-9	CASSLDAGAYGYTF	TGTGCCAGCAGCTTAGACGCGGGAGCCTATGGCTACACCTTC
TRBJ2-1	.	many	TRBV5-1	CASSLMEPSNEQFF	TGCGCCAGCAGCTTGATGGAGCCGAGCAATGAGCAGTTCTTC
TRBJ2-3	TRBD2	.	TRBV2	CASTPPAGAADTQYF	TGTGCCAGCACCCCCCCGGCGGGAGCGGCAGATACGCAGTATTTT
TRBJ2-7	.	many	TRBV7-2	CASSLEMGSSSYEQYF	TGTGCCAGCAGCTTAGAAATGGGCAGCTCATCCTACGAGCAGTACTTC
TRBJ2-3	.	many	TRBV2	CASSEAFTGTTDTQYF	TGTGCCAGCAGTGAAGCCTTTACGGGAACTACAGATACGCAGTATTTT
TRBJ2-1	.	many	TRBV3-1	CASSQDVGVGSYNEQFF	TGTGCCAGCAGCCAAGACGTAGGGGTGGGCTCCTACAATGAGCAGTTCTTC
TRBJ2-5	TRBD1	many	TRBV6-1	CASSGLTTGGVLQETQYF	TGTGCCAGCAGTGGGTTGACAACAGGGGGCGTCCTTCAAGAGACCCAGTACTTC
TRBJ2-4	.	few	TRBV19	CASREQGYKNIQYF	TGTGCCAGTAGGGAACAGGGATACAAAAACATTCAGTACTTC
TRBJ2-7	TRBD2	.	TRBV4-1	CASSQDLAGGPGYEQYF	TGCGCCAGCAGCCAAGATCTAGCGGGAGGCCCGGGCTACGAGCAGTACTTC
TRBJ2-7	TRBD2	many	TRBV7-8	CASSFSGRATYEQYF	TGTGCCAGCAGCTTTAGCGGGAGGGCCACCTACGAGCAGTACTTC
TRBJ2-2	.	many	TRBV28	CASSPGQFHNTGELFF	TGTGCCAGCAGTCCCGGACAGTTTCATAACACCGGGGAGCTGTTTTTT
TRBJ2-4	TRBD2	few	TRBV10-3	CAIQGLAGGSGRNIQYF	TGTGCCATCCAGGGGCTAGCGGGAGGCTCGGGGAGAAACATTCAGTACTTC
TRBJ2-5	TRBD2	.	TRBV29-1	CSLASGGYQETQYF	TGCAGCCTTGCTAGCGGGGGATACCAAGAGACCCAGTACTTC
TRBJ2-2	TRBD2	many	TRBV2	CASSGLAGGELFF	TGTGCCAGCTCGGGACTAGCCGGCGGGGAGCTGTTTTTT
TRBJ2-1	.	many	TRBV20-1	CSASNRGEQFF	TGCAGTGCTAGTAATCGGGGTGAGCAGTTCTTC
TRBJ1-1	.	many	TRBV10-3	CAIRSTGRNTEAFF	TGTGCCATCAGATCGACAGGACGGAACACTGAAGCTTTCTTT
TRBJ2-1	TRBD2	many	TRBV7-9	CASSPTSASNEQFF	TGTGCCAGCAGCCCTACTAGCGCAAGCAATGAGCAGTTCTTC
TRBJ1-2	.	.	TRBV3-1	CASSQGIAYYTF	TGTGCCAGCAGCCAAGGGATTGCGTACTACACCTTC
TRBJ2-3	.	many	TRBV30	CAWSRGAGDTQYF	TGTGCCTGGAGTCGGGGAGCCGGGGATACGCAGTATTTT
TRBJ2-7	.	many	TRBV24-1	CATSDYGSYEQYF	TGTGCCACCAGTGATTACGGGAGCTACGAGCAGTACTTC
TRBJ1-1	.	many	TRBV11-2	CASSFAGRGEAFF	TGTGCCAGCAGCTTTGCGGGGCGCGGTGAAGCTTTCTTT
TRBJ1-1	.	few	TRBV10-3	CAISIRVGGTEAFF	TGTGCCATCAGCATCAGGGTCGGGGGCACTGAAGCTTTCTTT